Described below is a single TCR beta chain sequence and its context. With 3 bases removed from V and 3 bases from J, the gap between germline ends came to 18 bases. Germline assignment: CDR1 MNHEY and CDR2 SMNVEV (reference sequence). This CDR3 has 17 residues. The sample comes from a study of blood T cell repertoires in COVID-19. Across the study: The United States, Italy and Spain supplied acute and convalescent COVID-19 samples. T cells, B-cell-depleted T cells, or PBMCs provided the cDNA or gDNA that served as material.

The authors' processing: Scientists estimated how many nucleated cells there were by amplifying reference gene primers. Generated by immunoSEQ multiplex PCR, the TCRdb table keeps only in-frame clones and is missing some. V and J calls and clone size are those listed in that table; D and trimming were worked out from the DNA. The sample lists about 230,000 clones; approximately 80% were seen once. The receptor comes from a woman in her forties or fifties with acute or convalescent COVID-19. Sequenced: peripheral blood. The chain has TRBV27 and TRBJ1-5, with D possibly being TRBD1 (5 bases). CDR3 amino acids: CASSFLGQGRSNQPQHF. CDR3 nucleotides: TGTGCCAGCAGTTTCCTCGGGCAGGGTAGGTCCAATCAGCCCCAGCATTTT.